The next 25 T cell receptor beta chains were all read from a single sample in a study of cytomegalovirus exposure and HLA in healthy donors. PCR primers comprised 60 Vbeta and 13 Jbeta primers. Measured with immunoSEQ multiplex PCR; TCRdb has only the in-frame clones, and not every one. Of more than 200,000 clones listed, almost 80% were seen once; the top ten hold roughly 2%. The sample was PBMCs. These receptors came from a man in his late teens or twenties in good health and CMV-seronegative.

The chain employs TRBV18 and TRBJ1-3; the D gene is possibly TRBD1 (5 bases). The CDR3 is 16 residues long. CDR1 KGHSH and CDR2 LQKENI come from the germline V gene. V shed 9 bases and J shed 0 bases, with 18 bases lying between them. CDR3 in DNA: TGTGCCAGTTTACTCTCAGGGTCAGCCTCTGGAAACACCATATATTTT. This sequence encodes CASLLSGSASGNTIYF.

The chain is built from TRBV7-6 and TRBJ1-1; the match to TRBD1 covers 8 bases. CDR3 size: 17 residues. CDR1 is SGHVS, CDR2 FNYEAQ, per germline. V was pared by 1 base and J by 2 bases, with 9 bases of the junction left unmatched. CDR3 nucleotide sequence: TGTGCCAGCAGCTTAGATCCGACAGGGGTGGGTAACACTGAAGCTTTCTTT. This sequence encodes CASSLDPTGVGNTEAFF.

The rearrangement joins TRBV30 to TRBJ1-1; perhaps TRBD1 as D (5 bases). This CDR3 region has 12 residues. V lost 5 bases to trimming and J lost 4 bases, with 11 bases between them. CDR1 GTSNPN and CDR2 SVGIG come from the germline V gene (reference sequence). DNA of the CDR3: TGTGCCTGGGCCCAAGGGGTCACTGAAGCTTTCTTT. It encodes CAWAQGVTEAFF.

The chain uses TRBV7-3 and TRBJ1-2; TRBD1 matches 7 bases. Germline CDR1 and CDR2: SGHTA and FQGTGA. With V trimmed by 5 bases and J by 4 bases, 7 bases remained unmatched. The length of the CDR3 is 14 residues. The CDR3 protein is CASSANRGSYGYTF. The CDR3 DNA reads as TGTGCCAGCAGCGCTAACAGGGGATCCTATGGCTACACCTTC.

The table lists this clone with a few counts. The chain joins TRBV5-1 to TRBJ1-1; 7 bases line up with TRBD1. V trimming: 5 bases; J trimming: 7 bases; junction bases outside the gene matches: 8. CDR3 length: 13 amino acids. Looked up from germline, CDR1 is SGHRS and CDR2 is YFSETQ. The CDR3 region is CASRVDRDREAFF. The CDR3, as DNA: TGCGCCAGCAGAGTAGACAGGGACCGTGAAGCTTTCTTT.

This chain links TRBV21-1 with TRBJ1-2; the DNA was not compared with TRBD1, the D call given in the table. TRBV21-1 is tagged as a pseudogene. The CDR3 is 18 residues long. CDR3 DNA: TGTGCCAGCAGCAAACGGGTAGGGCAGGGAAGGGGAAACTATGGCTACACCTTC. It yields the protein CASSKRVGQGRGNYGYTF.

V usage is TRBV19 and J usage is TRBJ2-2; 7 bases map to TRBD2. V was pared by 7 bases and J by 4 bases, with 6 bases of the junction left unmatched. The CDR3 sequence is 14 residues long. Germline assignment: CDR1 LNHDA and CDR2 SQIVND (reference sequence). In DNA, the CDR3 is TGTGCCAGTATGCTAGGGGAGGGCACCGGGGAGCTGTTTTTT. Translation gives CASMLGEGTGELFF. The whole variable domain, remainder taken from reference TRBV19 and TRBJ2-2, is DGGITQSPKYLFRKEGQNVTLSCEQNLNHDAMYWYRQDPGQGLRLIYYSQIVNDFQKGDIAEGYSVSREKKESFPLTVTSAQKNPTAFYLCASMLGEGTGELFFGEGSRLTVL.

The genes are TRBV6-4 and TRBJ2-2; 8 nucleotides agree with TRBD1. Germline values: CDR1 MRHNA, CDR2 SNTAGT. This CDR3 has 16 amino acids. Trimming removed 5 bases from V and 1 base from J; junction bases left unmatched: 6. The CDR3 spells CASSQQGQGNTGELFF. The CDR3 nucleotides read TGTGCCAGCAGTCAACAAGGACAGGGGAACACCGGGGAGCTGTTTTTT.

The CDR3: CASSTSRAFRGIEAFF. The CDR3 DNA reads as TGTGCCAGCAGCACGAGTAGAGCGTTCCGGGGGATTGAGGCTTTCTTT. V and J are TRBV9 and TRBJ1-1; a weak D match, TRBD1 (5 bases). V dropped 4 bases and J dropped 11 bases, with 27 bases sitting between them. This CDR3 region has 16 residues. Germline V gene lookup returns CDR1 SGDLS and CDR2 YYNGEE.

This chain connects TRBV10-3 to TRBJ1-2; D is unresolved. Per germline, CDR1 ENHRY and CDR2 SYGVKD. The CDR3 consists of 14 residues. Trimming stripped 3 bases from V and 4 bases from J, with 12 bases between. The CDR3 here is CAISEGVAGYGYTF. For the CDR3, the DNA is TGTGCCATCAGTGAAGGTGTTGCAGGCTATGGCTACACCTTC.

This chain links TRBV25-1 with TRBJ1-2; 7 nucleotides line up with TRBD1. V lost 3 bases, J lost 1 base, and 8 bases stayed unmatched. Germline V gene data show CDR1 as MGHDK and CDR2 as SYGVNS. The CDR3 is 16 amino acids. CDR3 DNA sequence: TGTGCCAGCAGTGACACTACAGGGGCCGATAACTATGGCTACACCTTC. It is translated as CASSDTTGADNYGYTF.

This clone showed up just a few times. The gene calls are TRBV5-1 and TRBJ1-1; TRBD1 matches 9 bases. The CDR3 has 15 residues. V was clipped by 4 bases and J by 1 base; unmatched bases: 5. Germline V gene data show CDR1 as SGHRS and CDR2 as YFSETQ. The CDR3 is CASSLGTGWNTEAFF. In DNA form, the CDR3 reads TGCGCCAGCAGCCTAGGGACAGGGTGGAACACTGAAGCTTTCTTT. Filled out from reference TRBV5-1 and TRBJ1-1, the complete variable domain reads KAGVTQTPRYLIKTRGQQVTLSCSPISGHRSVSWYQQTPGQGLQFLFEYFSETQRNKGNFPGRFSGRQFSNSRSEMNVSTLELGDSALYLCASSLGTGWNTEAFFGQGTRLTVV.

The chain combines TRBV28 with TRBJ2-3; D possibly corresponds to TRBD2 (6 bases). In germline, CDR1 is MDHEN, CDR2 SYDVKM. The length of the CDR3 is 17 residues. V lost 0 bases to trimming and J lost 0 bases, with 13 bases between them. The CDR3 spells CASSLWKAGLSTDTQYF. The CDR3 coding sequence is TGTGCCAGCAGTTTATGGAAAGCGGGCCTGAGCACAGATACGCAGTATTTT.

In regard to this clone: A junction boundary mismatches the germline segment, possibly from a read error. This CDR3 reads CASSAFGSGVNTGELFF. The CDR3 bases are TGTGCTAGCAGCGCCTTTGGGAGTGGGGTGAACACCGGGGAGCTGTTTTTT. The V call is TRBV7-7, the J call TRBJ2-2, with D perhaps TRBD2 (5 bases). Germline V gives CDR1 SSHAT, CDR2 FNYEAQ (reference sequence). The CDR3 totals 17 residues.

J is TRBJ1-5 and V is TRBV2, with TRBD1 matching over 11 bases. This CDR3 contains 14 residues. With V trimmed by 6 bases and J by 8 bases, 6 bases remained unmatched. Germline V gene data show CDR1 as SNHLY and CDR2 as FYNNEI. For the CDR3, the DNA is TGTGCCAGCAGAGGACAGGGGGCGAAGGAGCCCCAGCATTTT. Translating gives CASRGQGAKEPQHF.

This clone was picked up one time. The chain carries TRBV11-2 and TRBJ1-2; 7 nucleotides match TRBD1. The CDR3 spans 13 residues. Germline V gives CDR1 SGHAT, CDR2 FQNNGV. Trimming took 6 bases from V and 4 from J; bases not matched to a gene: 5. Here the CDR3 reads CASSSQGFYGYTF. The CDR3 coding sequence is TGTGCCAGCAGTTCACAGGGGTTCTATGGCTACACCTTC.

This sequence joins TRBV19 and TRBJ1-3; 7 bases align to TRBD1. V lost 6 bases to trimming and J lost 1 base; unmatched junction nucleotides: 3. This CDR3 is built from 14 residues. The V gene's germline CDR1 is LNHDA and CDR2 SQIVND (reference sequence). This CDR3 reads CASREQGSGNTIYF. The DNA of the CDR3 is TGTGCCAGTAGGGAACAGGGGTCTGGAAACACCATATATTTT.

The chain combines TRBV6-5 with TRBJ2-5; possible D gene TRBD2, 6 bases. The CDR3 is 13 amino acids. Deletions cut 6 bases from V and 5 bases from J, with 13 bases between. Germline V lookup: CDR1 MNHEY, CDR2 SVGAGI. Here the CDR3 DNA reads TGTGCCAGCAGCCTTGGACGGGGGGAGACCCAGTACTTC. Protein product: CASSLGRGETQYF.

The rearrangement uses TRBV14 and TRBJ1-6, with 8 bases aligning to TRBD1. There are 16 residues in the CDR3. Germline CDR1 SGHDN, CDR2 FVKESK. Unmatched junction bases numbered 7, after V lost 0 bases and J lost 9 bases. CDR3 in amino acids: CASSQEGSGGSSPLHF. Written as DNA, the CDR3 is TGTGCCAGCAGCCAAGAAGGTTCAGGGGGCTCTTCACCCCTCCACTTT.

The CDR3 DNA sequence: TGTGCCAGCAGCGCGGGAGGCCTAAATGAGCAGTTCTTC. Protein sequence: CASSAGGLNEQFF. The rearrangement links TRBV11-3 to TRBJ2-1; 8 bases align to TRBD2. Trimming cost V 5 bases and J 7 bases; bases outside gene matches: 4. Germline loops: CDR1 SGHNT, CDR2 YENEEA. This CDR3 is built from 13 residues. Full variable domain (remainder filled in from reference TRBV11-3 and TRBJ2-1): EAGVVQSPRYKIIEKKQPVAFWCNPISGHNTLYWYLQNLGQGPELLIRYENEEAVDDSQLPKDRFSAERLKGVDSTLKIQPAELGDSAVYLCASSAGGLNEQFFGPGTRLTVL.

This clone occurred once. The J gene is TRBJ2-7, the V gene TRBV6-5, with 8 bases aligning to TRBD1. V shed 11 bases and J 1 base; nucleotides not matched to a gene: 10. The CDR3 sequence is 14 residues long. Germline V gene lookup returns CDR1 MNHEY and CDR2 SVGAGI. CDR3: CASRQRTGSYEQYF. CDR3 coding DNA: TGTGCCTCGCGTCAGAGGACAGGGTCCTACGAGCAGTACTTC.

This chain links TRBV30 with TRBJ1-2; TRBD1 agrees at 7 bases. The junction had 5 bases not matched to a gene; V was cut back by 5 bases and J by 8 bases. This CDR3 is 11 amino acids long. CDR1 GTSNPN and CDR2 SVGIG come from the germline V gene (reference sequence). The DNA of the CDR3 is TGTGCCTGGGGGACAGAGAGCGGCTACACCTTC. This translates into CAWGTESGYTF.

V is TRBV2 and J is TRBJ2-5; D is perhaps TRBD1 (5 bases). In germline, CDR1 is SNHLY, CDR2 FYNNEI. V was trimmed by 6 bases and J by 4 bases, leaving 15 bases between them. This CDR3 has 14 residues. CDR3: CASSLQGPRETQYF. CDR3 sequence (DNA): TGTGCCAGCAGCCTGCAGGGTCCTCGAGAGACCCAGTACTTC.

CDR3 sequence (DNA): TGTGCCAGCACGGACAGGGCTAATGAAAAACTGTTTTTT. It encodes CASTDRANEKLFF. The genes are TRBV7-9 and TRBJ1-4; 8 bases line up with TRBD1. The CDR3 is 13 amino acids. The ends lost 7 bases at V and 3 bases at J; junction bases unmatched: 1. CDR1 is SEHNR, CDR2 FQNEAQ, per germline (reference sequence).

The chain joins TRBV9 to TRBJ2-5; TRBD2 agrees at 8 bases. The end of the DNA aligns better with TRBJ2-7, so the J call may be wrong. This CDR3 region has 15 residues. Germline V gene lookup returns CDR1 SGDLS and CDR2 YYNGEE. CDR3 region: CASSVGVAGPYEQYF. CDR3 DNA sequence: TGTGCCAGCAGCGTAGGGGTAGCGGGGCCCTACGAGCAGTACTTC.